A single sample gave rise to the 6 T cell receptor beta chains below, sequenced in a study of T cell repertoires in cytomegalovirus infection. MiXCR, run by TCRdb on the reads, gives a single entry per CDR3 protein. The sample consists of 200,000 to 250,000 distinct CDR3 sequences, 22% of them appearing once. Input material: CD8+ T cells from PBMCs. The receptors were sampled from a human donor in good health (CMV status not recorded). Some clones in this sample may be carry-over from other donors' samples.

This clonotype showed up many times. The chain employs TRBV7-6 and TRBJ2-6, with no clear D. CDR1 and CDR2 from the germline V gene are SGHVS and FNYEAQ. Trimming removed 1 base from V and 1 base from J, with 5 bases in between. The CDR3 is made up of 15 amino acids. CDR3 DNA: TGTGCCAGCAGCTTAGACGCTTCTGGGGCCAACGTCCTGACTTTC. Translated: CASSLDASGANVLTF.

This clonotype was seen a few times. In nucleotides, the CDR3 is TGCGCCAGCAGCCTACCAAGACGGGGGACTAGCACAGATACGCAGTATTTT. Protein: CASSLPRRGTSTDTQYF. The genes are TRBV4-1 and TRBJ2-3; D might be TRBD2 (6 bases). Trimming shortened V by 4 bases and J by 0 bases, and 17 bases separated the two germline ends. Germline values: CDR1 MGHRA, CDR2 YSYEKL. This CDR3 spans 17 amino acids.

With regard to this clonotype: This may be a read error: a much more frequent sequence differs by one nucleotide. The chain links TRBV7-6 to TRBJ2-5, with 7 bases identical to TRBD2. Germline loops: CDR1 SGHVS, CDR2 FNYEAQ. The CDR3 extends over 17 amino acids. After removal of 5 bases from V and 1 base from J, the junction contained 13 bases not matched to a gene. As DNA, the CDR3 is TGTGCCAGCAGCCCCGGACTAGTGGGGGAACTCCAAGAGACCCAGTACTTC. Its protein is CASSPGLVGELQETQYF.

The chain is built from TRBV20-1 and TRBJ2-7; D is unclear. The CDR3 is 12 amino acids. CDR1 is DFQATT and CDR2 is SNEGSKA in the germline V gene (reference sequence). V was shortened by 0 bases and J by 7 bases, with 10 bases between the two germline ends. The CDR3 reads CSARDESVEQYF. The CDR3 coding sequence is TGCAGTGCTAGAGATGAGAGTGTGGAGCAGTACTTC.

This sequence joins TRBV20-1 and TRBJ2-2; possible D gene TRBD1, 5 bases. Germline V gene data show CDR1 as DFQATT and CDR2 as SNEGSKA (reference sequence). V shed 2 bases and J shed 6 bases, with 7 bases lying between them. The CDR3 sequence is 12 residues long. CDR3 sequence: CSARQGSGELFF. The CDR3 DNA reads TGCAGTGCTAGACAGGGATCCGGGGAGCTGTTTTTT.

The chain couples TRBV27 to TRBJ2-1; D possibly uses TRBD1 or TRBD2 (5 bases each). The V end was cut by 10 bases, the J end by 5 bases, with 15 bases between. The CDR3 loop spans 13 amino acids. Germline lookup yields CDR1 MNHEY and CDR2 SMNVEV (reference sequence). The CDR3 DNA is TGTGCCACCTCCGGGACCGGAGACAATGAGCAGTTCTTC. Encoded protein: CATSGTGDNEQFF.